This T cell receptor beta chain was observed in a study of tumor and adjacent non-tumor tissue in lung cancer. The junction had 18 bases not matched to a gene; V was cut back by 5 bases and J by 12 bases. The CDR3 runs to 15 residues. The germline V gene has CDR1 MNHNY and CDR2 SVGAGI (reference sequence). Whole-study findings and limits: Normal lung showed higher cumulative top 100 clone frequency than tumor. Tumor tissue had significantly higher TCR diversity than normal lung.

As concerns this clonotype: Its specificity is not known.

No cell sorting was done before RNA was extracted from the tissue. Distant lung tissue was collected more than 3 cm away from the tumor edge. A modified ARM-PCR protocol with three rounds of nested PCR amplified TCRbeta. TCRdb reprocessed the multiplex PCR reads with MiXCR, giving one entry per CDR3 protein. The repertoire holds tens of thousands of distinct CDR3 sequences, with around 67% as singletons. Input material: distant non-tumor lung tissue. This clonotype was sampled from a woman between 65 and 79 years old with non-small cell lung cancer. The rearrangement links TRBV6-6 to TRBJ2-7; TRBD2 matches 8 bases. This chain's CDR3 is CASSPKLAGWYELYF. DNA for the CDR3: TGTGCCAGCAGTCCCAAATTAGCGGGGTGGTACGAACTGTACTTC.